One and the same sample provided the 2 T cell receptor beta chains below, sequenced in a study of CD8 T cells in ankylosing spondylitis. TCRdb reanalysed the 5' RACE reads using MiXCR and keeps one entry per CDR3 protein. The table lists more than 150,000 distinct CDR3 sequences, roughly 18% of them singletons. The sample taken for sequencing was blood, either unsorted or a sorted T cell fraction (not recorded which). Every receptor here comes from a male donor under 35 with ankylosing spondylitis or in good health (not recorded which).

This clonotype was detected many times. The V and J genes are TRBV6-1 and TRBJ1-2; possibly TRBD1 for D (6 bases). Germline V lookup: CDR1 MNHNS, CDR2 SASEGT. V lost 6 bases and J 7 bases, leaving 15 bases between the germline ends. The CDR3 is 13 residues long. The CDR3, as DNA: TGTGCCAGCAGCCGGGGGGGCGCCGGTGGCTACACCTTC. Protein: CASSRGGAGGYTF.

This clonotype came up many times. The chain links TRBV27 to TRBJ2-3; 10 bases align to TRBD2. The V gene end was trimmed by 10 bases and the J gene end by 0 bases; junction bases not matched to a gene: 7. Looked up from germline, CDR1 is MNHEY and CDR2 is SMNVEV (reference sequence). The CDR3 sequence is 15 residues long. Here the CDR3 DNA reads TGTGCCACGCGACGACTAGCGGGTAGCACAGATACGCAGTATTTT. Translation gives CATRRLAGSTDTQYF.